A selection of T cell receptor delta chains follows, all from one sample in a study of gamma-delta chains in newborns, infants, children. TCRdb re-identified clones in the reads via CATT. The sample holds some 3,300 delta-chain clones, roughly 3% seen once. Sequenced: blood. Receptors were obtained from a child who was a newborn, infant or young child, either healthy, febrile or measles-vaccinated (not recorded which). The CDR3 runs from the conserved cysteine through the conserved F or W. D genes are given only for firm matches. Not all rows give a size; the values are once, few, many and, for expanded clones, a class.

D gene,V gene,clone size,J gene,CDR3 DNA,CDR3 protein
TRDD3,TRDV2,medium-sized,TRDJ1,TGTGCCTGTGACGCTCTACTGGGGGATACGCGGAGGGGCACCGATAAACTCATCTTT,CACDALLGDTRRGTDKLIF
NA,TRDV2,few,TRDJ1,TGTGCCTGTGACACGCTTCCTTCACCGGACCCCGTTCCGTACACCGATAAACTCATCTTT,CACDTLPSPDPVPYTDKLIF
NA,TRDV2,medium-sized,TRDJ1,TGTGCCTGTGACAGCCTCTCGCATGAGGGGAGGTACACCGATAAACTCATCTTT,CACDSLSHEGRYTDKLIF
TRDD3,TRDV2,medium-sized,TRDJ1,TGTGCCTGTGACTCCTTTGGGTTGTCTTACGGTACTGGGGGGACCGATAAACTCATCTTT,CACDSFGLSYGTGGTDKLIF
NA,TRDV2,few,TRDJ3,TGTGCCTGTGACACCGCGGGGGGAAGCTCCTGGGACACCCGACAGATGTTTTTT,CACDTAGGSSWDTRQMFF
NA,TRDV2,medium-sized,TRDJ3,TGTGCCTGTGACTGGGCTGGGGACCCGAGCTCCTGGGACACCCGACAGATGTTTTTC,CACDWAGDPSSWDTRQMFF
TRDD3,TRDV2,few,TRDJ1,TGTGCCTGTGACGATCTCAAACTGGGGGATACCTCCGGGACCCAGTACACCGATAAACTAATCTTT,CACDDLKLGDTSGTQYTDKLIF
NA,TRDV2,medium-sized,TRDJ3,TGTGCCTGTGACAGGATTCCAGCAGGTAAAAGCTCCTGGGACACCCGACAGATGTTTTTC,CACDRIPAGKSSWDTRQMFF
NA,TRDV2,medium-sized,TRDJ3,TGTGCCTGTGACACCGGAGATGCCCTGAGGTCCTGGGACACCCGACAGATGTTTTTC,CACDTGDALRSWDTRQMFF
TRDD3,TRDV2,medium-sized,TRDJ1,TGTGCCTGTGACACGCTGGATACTGGGGGATCCCGGAGCAGGGCCGATAAACTCATCTTT,CACDTLDTGGSRSRADKLIF
TRDD3,TRDV2,NA,TRDJ3,TGTGCCTGTGACACGGTGCTGGGGGATCCCATCTCCTGGGACACCCGACAGATGTTTTTC,CACDTVLGDPISWDTRQMFF
TRDD3,TRDV2,few,TRDJ3,TGTGCCTGTGACATTGTCGGATCCGGTATCCTTTCGGGGGATACGCGAGGCTCCTGGGACACCCGACAGATGTTTTTC,CACDIVGSGILSGDTRGSWDTRQMFF
NA,TRDV2,large,TRDJ1,TGTGCCTGTGACACCGTTGGTGGGGGCTACGATAAACTCATCTTT,CACDTVGGGYDKLIF
NA,TRDV2,large,TRDJ1,TGTGCCTGTGACACGTTCGGGTCCGATAAACTCATCTTT,CACDTFGSDKLIF
NA,TRDV2,medium-sized,TRDJ1,TGTGCCTGTGACACCGTAGGTGGGGGGCCCTACACCGATAAACTCATCTTT,CACDTVGGGPYTDKLIF
NA,TRDV2,medium-sized,TRDJ1,TGTGCCTGTGACACCGGCTTCGGGGGAGTGACCGATAAACTCATCTTT,CACDTGFGGVTDKLIF
TRDD3,TRDV2,medium-sized,TRDJ1,TGTGCCTGTGACCCATTGGGGGATAGCAGAACCGAACTCATCTTT,CACDPLGDSRTELIF
TRDD3,TRDV2,medium-sized,TRDJ1,TGTGCCTGTGACCCCCTGTCTGGGGGCAACACCAGGACCGATAAACTCATCTTT,CACDPLSGGNTRTDKLIF
NA,TRDV2,medium-sized,TRDJ3,TGTGCCTGTGACACCGCGGGGACCCTCTCCTGGGACACCCGACAGATGTTTTTC,CACDTAGTLSWDTRQMFF
NA,TRDV2,few,TRDJ1,TGTGCCTGTGACGACGTACTTGGGGATCACACCGATAAACTCATCTTT,CACDDVLGDHTDKLIF
NA,TRDV2,NA,TRDJ1,TGTGCCCGTGACACGATCGGGTACACCGATAAACTCATCTTT,CARDTIGYTDKLIF
TRDD3,TRDV2,medium-sized,TRDJ1,TGTGCCTGTGACGGGGTGGACTGGGGGATACGCTCCACCGATAAACTCATCTTT,CACDGVDWGIRSTDKLIF
NA,TRDV2,few,TRDJ1,TGTGCCTGTGACACCGTCCCCAGCGATAATTCGAAGCTGGGTAAACTCATCTTT,CACDTVPSDNSKLGKLIF
TRDD3,TRDV2,medium-sized,TRDJ1,TGTGCCTGTGACACCGTCGGAATGGGGGATACGGGCTACGCCGATAAACTCATCTTT,CACDTVGMGDTGYADKLIF
TRDD3,TRDV2,large,TRDJ1,TGTGCCTGTGACTCCGTACTGGGGGATCCGAGATTCACCGATAAACTCATCTTT,CACDSVLGDPRFTDKLIF
TRDD3,TRDV2,medium-sized,TRDJ1,TGTGCCTGTGACCCGGTACTGGGGGATCGTGGGGGTTCTCGTAAACTCATCTTT,CACDPVLGDRGGSRKLIF
TRDD3,TRDV2,medium-sized,TRDJ1,TGTGCCTGTGACTCCATCCACCCGACTGGGGGATTCTACACCGATAAACTCATCTTT,CACDSIHPTGGFYTDKLIF
TRDD3,TRDV2,large,TRDJ1,TGTGCCTGTGATTTACTGGGGGATACGCGCGGTGATAAACTCATCTTT,CACDLLGDTRGDKLIF
TRDD3,TRDV2,few,TRDJ1,TGTGCCTGTGACATCGGGGGACTGGGGATCCAAATGTCGGGATACACCGATAAACTCATCTTT,CACDIGGLGIQMSGYTDKLIF
TRDD3,TRDV2,medium-sized,TRDJ3,TGTGCCTGTGACACCGCTGGGGGTATACGGTCCTGGGACACCCGACAGATGTTTTTC,CACDTAGGIRSWDTRQMFF
TRDD3,TRDV1,medium-sized,TRDJ1,TGTGCTCTTGGGCTTTCCTTATGGGGGATACTGGGCATCACCGATAAACTCATCTTT,CALGLSLWGILGITDKLIF
TRDD3,TRDV1,few,TRDJ1,TGTGCTCTTGGGGCACTCAAACTTCCTTACCTAACTGGGGGATCCGATAAACTCATCTTT,CALGALKLPYLTGGSDKLIF
NA,TRDV2,medium-sized,TRDJ1,TGTGCCTGTGACGCCCTGGGTGCCGAGAGGGGGAACCAACTCATCTTT,CACDALGAERGNQLIF
NA,TRDV3,few,TRDJ1,TGTGCCGCATGCCTGGACCTGACAACTGGCCCTCAGAACACCGATAAACTCATCTTT,CAACLDLTTGPQNTDKLIF